The clone carrying this TCR beta chain turned up a few times. The antigen is unknown. The data stem from a study of regulatory T cells in long-lasting Graves disease. The study's findings and limits: Persistent disease preferred TRBV28, TRBJ1-2 and TRBJ2-5.

Time point specified: persistent/refractory GD, antithyroid drugs over 5 years with positive TRAb. The TCR library used RNA extracted from PBMCs. About 9.1 milliliters of peripheral blood went into EDTA tubes. V was pared by 0 bases and J by 5 bases, with 8 bases of the junction left unmatched. The germline V gene encodes CDR1 KGHSH and CDR2 LQKENI. This CDR3 region has 16 residues. CDR3 regions were amplified by Arm-PCR using iRepertoire HTBI primers to build TCR beta libraries. TCRdb re-called the multiplex PCR reads with MiXCR, one entry per CDR3 protein. The data hold 300,000 to 350,000 distinct CDR3 sequences, with about 19% observed a single time.

The TCR originated in a female donor with Graves disease. The sample was peripheral blood mononuclear cells (PBMCs), taken when the disease was refractory, from a patient treated with antithyroid drugs. The genes are TRBV18 and TRBJ2-5; 8 bases are a match to TRBD1. DNA of the CDR3: TGTGCCAGCTCACCACCGTTAGGACAGGGTGGGGAGACCCAGTACTTC. Translated, it gives CASSPPLGQGGETQYF.